The 29 T cell receptor beta chains in this list originate from one sample, sequenced in a study of regulatory T cells in long-lasting Graves disease. Relying on iRepertoire HTBI primers and Arm-PCR of CDR3 regions, the team built TCR beta libraries. TCRdb fed the multiplex PCR reads into MiXCR, producing one record per CDR3 protein. The sample lists roughly 430,000 distinct CDR3 sequences, approximately 22% seen once, with roughly an eighth in the top ten. Time point noted: persistent/refractory GD, antithyroid drugs over 5 years with positive TRAb. PBMC-derived RNA was used for the TCR library. The sequences come from peripheral blood mononuclear cells (PBMCs), collected when the disease was refractory, from a patient treated with antithyroid drugs. These receptors all come from a female donor with Graves disease.

The rearrangement links TRBV5-4 to TRBJ2-5, with 10 bases that match TRBD2. Germline CDR1 SGHNT, CDR2 YYREEE (reference sequence). The V segment lost 4 bases and the J segment 5 bases; nucleotides outside the gene matches: 14. The CDR3 totals 17 residues. CDR3 sequence: CASSPLPSGRDLETQYF. In DNA, the CDR3 is TGTGCCAGCAGCCCCTTGCCTAGCGGGAGAGATTTGGAGACCCAGTACTTC.

The sample holds a few counts of this clonotype. The CDR3 carries no conserved terminal phenylalanine or tryptophan, so it likely arises from a read error. This chain links TRBV27 with TRBJ1-1; the D is unclear. The CDR3 totals 15 residues. The V and J ends lost 1 base and 0 bases respectively, with 9 bases between them. Germline CDR1 and CDR2: MNHEY and SMNVEV (reference sequence). CDR3 protein: CASSLLGDVNTEAFL. The CDR3 DNA reads TGTGCCAGCAGTTTATTGGGAGACGTGAACACTGAAGCTTTCCTT.

This clonotype occurred many times. V is TRBV18 and J is TRBJ2-7; 9 bases map to TRBD1. The V gene's germline CDR1 is KGHSH and CDR2 LQKENI. V was pared by 8 bases and J by 3 bases, with 5 bases of the junction left unmatched. There are 13 residues in the CDR3. The CDR3 reads CASSDRGNYEQYF. The CDR3 DNA reads as TGTGCCAGCAGTGACAGGGGGAACTACGAGCAGTACTTC.

CDR3 amino acids: CASSSQGSSTEAFF. DNA of the CDR3: TGTGCCAGCAGCTCACAGGGATCTTCCACTGAAGCTTTCTTT. This chain links TRBV11-3 with TRBJ1-1, with D possibly matching TRBD1 (6 bases). CDR3 length: 14 amino acids. Germline V gives CDR1 SGHNT, CDR2 YENEEA. Deletions cut 4 bases from V and 4 bases from J, with 13 bases between.

This clonotype was detected once. The J gene is TRBJ2-1, the V gene TRBV7-2, with unresolved D. Germline V lookup: CDR1 SGHTA, CDR2 FQGNSA. The CDR3 is 15 residues long. The germline V and J ends were trimmed by 5 bases and 9 bases, with 20 bases remaining between them. The CDR3 region is CASSPGRTLMVEQFF. The CDR3 DNA sequence: TGTGCCAGCAGCCCCGGACGGACCCTTATGGTTGAGCAGTTCTTC.

This clonotype was seen only a few times. The CDR3: CSTFVPGANVLTF. The CDR3 DNA reads TGCAGCACGTTCGTACCTGGGGCCAACGTCCTGACTTTC. The V call is TRBV29-1, the J call TRBJ2-6; D is undetermined. The CDR3 is 13 amino acids. V lost 8 bases, J lost 2 bases, and 10 bases lay in between. CDR1 is SQVTM, CDR2 ANQGSEA, per germline.

This clonotype was seen repeatedly, ten times or more. The gene calls are TRBV24-1 and TRBJ1-6; 7 bases match TRBD1. Germline CDR1 is KGHDR and CDR2 is SFDVKD. J was trimmed by 7 bases and V by 2 bases; bases with no gene match: 7. This CDR3 comprises 16 residues. CDR3 DNA: TGTGCCACCAGTGATTCTCGGACAGGTCCCAATTCACCCCTCCACTTT. As protein: CATSDSRTGPNSPLHF.

This clonotype was detected ten times or more. This chain uses TRBV27 with TRBJ2-7; 7 positions agree with TRBD1. This CDR3 has 14 residues. J gave up 2 bases and V 4 bases, and 5 bases lay outside the gene matches. Looked up from germline, CDR1 is MNHEY and CDR2 is SMNVEV (reference sequence). This CDR3 is CASSSGQTPYEQYF. The CDR3 nucleotides are TGTGCCAGCAGTTCGGGACAGACCCCCTACGAGCAGTACTTC.

V gene TRBV19 combines with J gene TRBJ1-5; D call uncertain. V lost 1 base to trimming and J lost 7 bases, with 17 bases between them. Germline V CDR1 and CDR2: LNHDA, SQIVND (reference sequence). This CDR3 comprises 16 residues. Here the CDR3 reads CASSIGVETLRQPQHF. For the CDR3, the DNA is TGTGCCAGTAGTATAGGGGTTGAGACGCTAAGACAGCCCCAGCATTTT.

J is TRBJ2-7 and V is TRBV20-1; 10 positions match TRBD2. The CDR3 extends over 13 amino acids. Per germline, CDR1 DFQATT and CDR2 SNEGSKA (reference sequence). Germline trimming cut 5 bases from V and 11 bases from J; bases unmatched to any gene: 12. The CDR3 is CSAPGTSAQGEYF. The CDR3 DNA reads as TGCAGTGCTCCGGGGACTAGCGCGCAGGGGGAGTACTTC.

This clonotype was seen repeatedly, ten times or more. The CDR3 coding sequence is TGTGCCAGCAGTGAAGCACTCGCAGAACTAAGTGGCTACACCTTC. Its translation: CASSEALAELSGYTF. The V gene is TRBV6-1, the J gene TRBJ1-2; no clear D. Per the germline V gene, CDR1 is MNHNS and CDR2 is SASEGT. V was shortened by 0 bases and J by 7 bases, with 15 bases between the two germline ends. CDR3 length equals 15 residues.

This clonotype appeared once. The chain is built from TRBV11-2 and TRBJ1-1; 11 positions match TRBD1. The germline V gene encodes CDR1 SGHAT and CDR2 FQNNGV. This CDR3 is built from 14 residues. Trimming took 5 bases from V and 6 from J; bases not matched to a gene: 5. This CDR3 is CASSPWGQGAEAFF. The DNA for the CDR3 is TGTGCCAGCAGCCCGTGGGGACAGGGGGCTGAAGCTTTCTTT.

This sequence joins TRBV5-1 and TRBJ2-7, with 9 bases fitting TRBD2. The V segment lost 0 bases and the J segment 2 bases; nucleotides outside the gene matches: 3. Germline V gene lookup returns CDR1 SGHRS and CDR2 YFSETQ. The CDR3 is made up of 15 amino acids. As DNA, the CDR3 is TGCGCCAGCAGCTTGGTTAGCGGGGGCACCTACGAGCAGTACTTC. Residues: CASSLVSGGTYEQYF.

At least ten counts were recorded for this clonotype. This chain links TRBV28 with TRBJ2-7, with D hard to call. CDR1 is MDHEN and CDR2 is SYDVKM in the germline V gene. The CDR3 covers 12 residues. Trimming left V 5 bases short and J 5 bases short, with 10 bases between. The CDR3 DNA reads as TGTGCCAGCAGTGCCCGCAGGAACGAGCAGTACTTC. Encoded protein: CASSARRNEQYF.

This clonotype was seen many times. This chain connects TRBV12-3 or TRBV12-4 to TRBJ1-6, with D perhaps matching TRBD1 (5 bases). Trimming cost V 7 bases and J 10 bases, with 29 bases left between them. This CDR3 has 18 amino acids. The CDR3 reads CASTSFMAGRSFGSPLHF. The CDR3 DNA follows: TGTGCCAGCACCTCGTTTATGGCAGGGCGATCCTTCGGGTCACCCCTCCACTTT.

This clonotype has only a few counts. The V and J genes are TRBV6-1 and TRBJ1-5, with 7 bases matching TRBD1. J was trimmed by 7 bases and V by 7 bases; bases with no gene match: 10. Germline CDR1 MNHNS, CDR2 SASEGT. The CDR3 length is 14 residues. The CDR3 sequence is CASTRTGSGQPQHF. The CDR3 DNA follows: TGTGCCAGCACCCGGACAGGATCGGGGCAGCCCCAGCATTTT.

This clonotype was recorded a few times. The genes are TRBV12-3 or TRBV12-4 and TRBJ2-3, with D unclear. Deletions cut 2 bases from V and 3 bases from J, with 9 bases between. The CDR3 contains 14 residues. Written as DNA, the CDR3 is TGTGCCAGCAGTTTATTCTCCGGGACAGATACGCAGTATTTT. Encoded protein: CASSLFSGTDTQYF.

The V and J genes are TRBV5-1 and TRBJ1-4; D remains unclear. The CDR3 runs to 15 residues. Germline CDR1 reads SGHRS; CDR2 reads YFSETQ. The ends were cut back, 4 bases at V and 3 bases at J, with 13 bases in the middle. CDR3 nucleotides: TGCGCCAGCAGCCCGACCGGTACCTCTAATGAAAAACTGTTTTTT. As protein: CASSPTGTSNEKLFF.

This clonotype was observed many times. V gene TRBV2 combines with J gene TRBJ1-5; D gene ambiguous. V dropped 2 bases and J dropped 5 bases, with 7 bases sitting between them. Germline values: CDR1 SNHLY, CDR2 FYNNEI. The CDR3 is 13 amino acids. The CDR3 here is CASSERLDQPQHF. The CDR3 bases are TGTGCCAGCAGTGAACGACTCGATCAGCCCCAGCATTTT.

The table lists this clonotype with a few counts. At one end, the junction sequence differs from germline, possibly due to a read error. V and J are TRBV3-1 and TRBJ1-1; perhaps TRBD1 as D (5 bases). Germline-derived CDR1 and CDR2 are LGHDT and YNNKEL (reference sequence). This CDR3 is 14 amino acids long. The CDR3 DNA sequence: TGTGCCAGCAGCCAGGACCTGATGGACACTGAAGCTCTCTTT. Translated, it gives CASSQDLMDTEALF.

The chain employs TRBV6-4 and TRBJ2-3; D remains unclear. The CDR3 is made up of 14 amino acids. The germline V gene has CDR1 MRHNA and CDR2 SNTAGT. The ends were cut back, 4 bases at V and 0 bases at J, with 8 bases in the middle. CDR3 nucleotides: TGTGCCAGCAGTGGGGGTCGAAGCACAGATACGCAGTATTTT. This encodes CASSGGRSTDTQYF.

The V and J genes are TRBV5-1 and TRBJ2-5, with a tentative D call TRBD1 (6 bases). With 3 bases removed from V and 1 base from J, the gap between germline ends came to 13 bases. CDR3 length: 15 residues. Germline CDR1 is SGHRS and CDR2 is YFSETQ. The CDR3: CASSYGQTLQETQYF. The CDR3 DNA reads TGCGCCAGCAGCTACGGACAGACCCTCCAAGAGACCCAGTACTTC.

This clonotype came up a few times. This chain links TRBV20-1 with TRBJ1-1; D unclear. CDR3 size: 12 residues. V gave up 6 bases and J gave up 1 base, with 9 bases separating them. The germline gives CDR1 DFQATT, CDR2 SNEGSKA (reference sequence). CDR3 nucleotides: TGCAGTGCGCCCAAAGAGAACACTGAAGCTTTCTTT. Translation gives CSAPKENTEAFF.

The chain uses TRBV6-2 or TRBV6-3 and TRBJ1-2; 7 bases match TRBD1. CDR3 length: 12 residues. The junction had 6 bases not matched to a gene; V was cut back by 6 bases and J by 8 bases. Germline V gene sequence: CDR1 MNHEY, CDR2 SVGEGT. The CDR3: CASRNGQAGYTF. The CDR3 DNA reads TGTGCCAGCAGGAACGGACAGGCGGGCTACACCTTC.

V gene TRBV27 combines with J gene TRBJ2-7; D not certain. This CDR3 is 14 amino acids long. Trimming cost V 3 bases and J 6 bases, with 15 bases left between them. Germline lookup yields CDR1 MNHEY and CDR2 SMNVEV (reference sequence). The CDR3 protein is CASSFYAIPGEQYF. For the CDR3, the DNA is TGTGCCAGCAGTTTTTACGCGATACCTGGCGAGCAGTACTTC.

The chain couples TRBV25-1 to TRBJ1-1; D gene uncertain. The CDR3 totals 12 residues. Germline V gene data show CDR1 as MGHDK and CDR2 as SYGVNS. Trimming took 2 bases from V and 9 from J, leaving 10 bases between them. The DNA for the CDR3 is TGTGCCAGCAGTGAACAGGCCGGGAAAGCTTTCTTT. Its protein product is CASSEQAGKAFF.

This clonotype was seen more than once but under ten times. This chain links TRBV28 with TRBJ2-1; D remains ambiguous. CDR1 is MDHEN, CDR2 SYDVKM, per germline. The CDR3 is 11 amino acids. With 4 bases removed from V and 10 bases from J, the gap between germline ends came to 8 bases. The CDR3 nucleotides are TGTGCCAGCAGTTCGCCGGAGGAGCAGTTCTTC. Translation gives CASSSPEEQFF.

Many counts were recorded for this clonotype. The genes are TRBV12-3 or TRBV12-4 and TRBJ1-2; D not certain. The germline V and J ends were trimmed by 4 bases and 7 bases, with 16 bases remaining between them. The CDR3 consists of 14 residues. DNA for the CDR3: TGTGCCAGCAGTTCCCTAGGACCCGGGGTTGGCTACACCTTC. The encoded protein is CASSSLGPGVGYTF.

The rearrangement uses TRBV5-6 and TRBJ1-6; 7 nucleotides align to TRBD1. CDR3 length: 16 residues. The germline CDR1 and CDR2 sequences are SGHDT and YYEEEE. J lost 0 bases, V lost 4 bases, and 4 bases had no gene match. CDR3 residues: CASSGGQTSYNSPLHF. The CDR3 DNA sequence: TGTGCCAGCAGCGGGGGACAGACCTCCTATAATTCACCCCTCCACTTT.